This entry lists 25 T cell receptor beta chains sequenced from one sample in a study of regulatory T cells in long-lasting Graves disease. Arm-PCR of CDR3 regions and iRepertoire HTBI primers were used to build TCR beta libraries. From the multiplex PCR reads, TCRdb called clonotypes with MiXCR, one entry per CDR3 protein. In the table there are some 450,000 distinct CDR3 sequences, 20% to 30% of which are singletons. Described time point: persistent/refractory GD, antithyroid drugs over 5 years with positive TRAb. After RNA was extracted from PBMCs, the TCR library was made from it. The sample consisted of peripheral blood mononuclear cells (PBMCs), taken when the disease was refractory, from a patient treated with antithyroid drugs. These TCRs come from a female donor with Graves disease.

This clonotype was recorded a few times. The genes are TRBV20-1 and TRBJ1-1; D may be TRBD1 (5 bases). CDR1 is DFQATT and CDR2 is SNEGSKA in the germline V gene (reference sequence). The CDR3 totals 15 residues. V lost 0 bases, J lost 1 base, and 12 bases lay in between. CDR3: CSARDGTLQNTEAFF. The CDR3 nucleotides read TGCAGTGCTAGAGATGGGACCCTACAGAACACTGAAGCTTTCTTT.

The rearrangement uses TRBV20-1 and TRBJ2-3; tentatively, D is TRBD1 (6 bases). The germline CDR1 and CDR2 sequences are DFQATT and SNEGSKA (reference sequence). Trimming left V 5 bases short and J 4 bases short, with 19 bases between. This CDR3 has 15 residues. Here the CDR3 DNA reads TGCAGTGCTGCGACCGTCCGGGACACAGCAGATACGCAGTATTTT. It yields the protein CSAATVRDTADTQYF.

Details on this clonotype: This may stem from a read error, because a much larger clone lies one nucleotide away. The chain recombines TRBV6-1 with TRBJ2-5; D perhaps matches TRBD1 (7 bases). V lost 4 bases to trimming and J lost 2 bases, with 14 bases between them. This CDR3 is built from 15 residues. Germline V gene sequence: CDR1 MNHNS, CDR2 SASEGT. The CDR3 DNA follows: TGTGCCAGCAGTGGAACCCAGGGGGGTCAAGAGACCCAGTACTTC. This sequence encodes CASSGTQGGQETQYF.

This clonotype came up many times. The chain is built from TRBV20-1 and TRBJ2-5, with TRBD1 as a possible D gene (5 bases). Trimming removed 0 bases at V and 4 bases at J, with 18 bases between. The CDR3 length is 16 residues. Germline CDR1 and CDR2: DFQATT and SNEGSKA (reference sequence). As DNA, the CDR3 is TGCAGTGCTAGAGATCTTCGGAGCAAGGGGTCAGAGACCCAGTACTTC. This translates into CSARDLRSKGSETQYF.

This clonotype has just a few counts. This chain links TRBV5-1 with TRBJ1-2; D remains ambiguous. The V gene's germline CDR1 is SGHRS and CDR2 YFSETQ. Trimming shortened V by 1 base and J by 8 bases, and 21 bases separated the two germline ends. This CDR3 contains 16 residues. The CDR3 region is CASSLSGRVGPSGYTF. DNA of the CDR3: TGCGCCAGCAGCTTGTCGGGTCGTGTGGGCCCTAGCGGCTACACCTTC. The entire variable domain, with the rest obtained from reference TRBV5-1 and TRBJ1-2, is as follows: KAGVTQTPRYLIKTRGQQVTLSCSPISGHRSVSWYQQTPGQGLQFLFEYFSETQRNKGNFPGRFSGRQFSNSRSEMNVSTLELGDSALYLCASSLSGRVGPSGYTFGSGTRLTVV.

At least ten counts were recorded for this clonotype. The chain couples TRBV7-9 to TRBJ2-5; D remains ambiguous. Trimming left V 5 bases short and J 5 bases short, with 9 bases between. Germline V gene lookup returns CDR1 SEHNR and CDR2 FQNEAQ (reference sequence). This CDR3 is built from 12 residues. This CDR3 reads CASSQMGETQYF. Written as DNA, the CDR3 is TGTGCCAGCAGCCAGATGGGGGAGACCCAGTACTTC.

Only one count was recorded for this clonotype. It differs at one base from a far larger clone, so likely a read error. The rearrangement links TRBV12-3 or TRBV12-4 to TRBJ2-5, with TRBD2 matching over 10 bases. The ends lost 7 bases at V and 7 bases at J; junction bases unmatched: 12. The CDR3 runs to 15 residues. CDR3 region: CASTIIAGGGGTQYF. DNA of the CDR3: TGTGCCAGCACCATAATAGCGGGAGGAGGCGGGACCCAGTACTTC.

In its sample, this clonotype was seen a few times. The chain recombines TRBV7-9 with TRBJ2-3, with 9 bases that match TRBD1. This CDR3 region has 17 residues. Germline V gene lookup returns CDR1 SEHNR and CDR2 FQNEAQ (reference sequence). Unmatched junction bases numbered 10, after V lost 2 bases and J lost 4 bases. The CDR3 spells CASSLSSTGGRADTQYF. The CDR3 DNA reads as TGTGCCAGCAGCTTATCCTCGACAGGGGGTCGGGCAGATACGCAGTATTTT.

In this sample, this clonotype turned up a few times. The J gene is TRBJ1-5, the V gene TRBV20-1, with 7 bases that match TRBD1. This CDR3 contains 16 residues. The germline gives CDR1 DFQATT, CDR2 SNEGSKA (reference sequence). V was clipped by 0 bases and J by 2 bases; unmatched bases: 7. The CDR3 coding sequence is TGCAGTGCTAGAGATCTAGGGACAGTCGGCAATCAGCCCCAGCATTTT. Its protein product is CSARDLGTVGNQPQHF.

The chain combines TRBV30 with TRBJ2-1; 10 bases fit TRBD2. The V segment lost 6 bases and the J segment 4 bases; nucleotides outside the gene matches: 9. The CDR3 has 15 residues. Germline-derived CDR1 and CDR2 are GTSNPN and SVGIG (reference sequence). Here the CDR3 reads CACTSGRVRYNEQFF. DNA of the CDR3: TGTGCCTGCACCAGCGGGAGGGTAAGGTACAATGAGCAGTTCTTC.

This clonotype was counted at least ten times. The DNA for the CDR3 is TGTGCCAGCAGTGAAGCGGGACAGCCGGCGACTGAAGCTTTCTTT. It codes for CASSEAGQPATEAFF. The V call is TRBV2, the J call TRBJ1-1; TRBD1 matches at 7 bases. In germline, CDR1 is SNHLY, CDR2 FYNNEI. The CDR3 contains 15 residues. The J segment lost 5 bases and the V segment lost 0 bases, leaving 6 bases of the junction unmatched.

This clonotype came up many times. The chain links TRBV20-1 to TRBJ2-7; D perhaps matches TRBD2 (7 bases). CDR1 is DFQATT and CDR2 is SNEGSKA in the germline V gene (reference sequence). V was trimmed by 5 bases and J by 4 bases, leaving 18 bases between them. The CDR3 is made up of 14 amino acids. CDR3 in DNA: TGCAGTGCTTTCGGGGGCGGGAGTGAATACGAGCAGTACTTC. Its translation is CSAFGGGSEYEQYF.

This clonotype was seen only a few times. The chain recombines TRBV7-3 with TRBJ1-1; 9 bases map to TRBD1. Per the germline V gene, CDR1 is SGHTA and CDR2 is FQGTGA. The trim removed 1 base at V and 4 bases at J, leaving 4 bases unmatched. The CDR3 consists of 15 residues. The chain's CDR3 is CASSLIGTGITEAFF. The CDR3 nucleotides read TGTGCCAGCAGCTTAATCGGGACAGGGATCACTGAAGCTTTCTTT.

CDR3 protein: CAWSSHTGQGIFYEQYF. CDR3 DNA: TGTGCCTGGAGTTCACATACGGGACAGGGGATTTTCTACGAGCAGTACTTC. This sequence joins TRBV30 and TRBJ2-7; 10 bases match TRBD1. The germline gives CDR1 GTSNPN, CDR2 SVGIG (reference sequence). The CDR3 has 17 residues. V gave up 2 bases and J gave up 3 bases; unmatched junction bases: 13.

The chain couples TRBV28 to TRBJ1-3; D perhaps matches TRBD1 (5 bases). Germline V gene sequence: CDR1 MDHEN, CDR2 SYDVKM. The CDR3 sequence is 17 residues long. V was trimmed by 3 bases and J by 2 bases, leaving 17 bases between them. CDR3 region: CASSFNTRGSAGNTIYF. The CDR3 bases are TGTGCCAGCAGTTTTAATACGAGGGGCTCAGCTGGAAACACCATATATTTT.

This clonotype was observed many times. The rearrangement uses TRBV15 and TRBJ2-5, with D unresolved. V was pared by 0 bases and J by 4 bases, with 12 bases between. This CDR3 spans 15 amino acids. In germline, CDR1 is LNHNV, CDR2 YYDKDF (reference sequence). The CDR3 DNA sequence: TGTGCCACCAGCAGAGACCCCCGGGTGGGAGAGACCCAGTACTTC. This gives the protein CATSRDPRVGETQYF.

This clonotype was picked up a small number of times. The V gene is TRBV27, the J gene TRBJ1-2; tentative D call: TRBD1 (6 bases). Germline-derived CDR1 and CDR2 are MNHEY and SMNVEV (reference sequence). The CDR3 covers 14 residues. V dropped 3 bases and J dropped 3 bases, with 11 bases sitting between them. CDR3 sequence (DNA): TGTGCCAGCAGTTTCTCGAGGGGGGACTATGGCTACACCTTC. This encodes CASSFSRGDYGYTF.

The chain joins TRBV2 to TRBJ1-3, with 10 nucleotides matching TRBD1. V was clipped by 7 bases and J by 2 bases; unmatched bases: 11. This CDR3 region has 17 residues. CDR1 SNHLY and CDR2 FYNNEI come from the germline V gene. DNA of the CDR3: TGTGCCAGCAACGGGGGACAGGGGACTTTGGCTGGAAACACCATATATTTT. Amino acids: CASNGGQGTLAGNTIYF.

This clonotype was found many times. V is TRBV2 and J is TRBJ2-7; D possibly matches TRBD1 or TRBD2 (6 bases each). V lost 7 bases to trimming and J lost 4 bases, with 17 bases between them. The CDR3 is 14 residues long. Germline CDR1 reads SNHLY; CDR2 reads FYNNEI. In DNA, the CDR3 is TGTGCCAGCAAGGGGAGCGGAGGGGGTTACGAGCAGTACTTC. It codes for CASKGSGGGYEQYF.

In this sample, this clonotype turned up a few times. CDR3 residues: CASSLARPNYNEQFF. The DNA of the CDR3 is TGTGCCAGCAGTTTAGCGCGGCCAAACTACAATGAGCAGTTCTTC. V gene TRBV12-3 or TRBV12-4 combines with J gene TRBJ2-1, with no clear D. The CDR3 length is 15 residues. V gave up 0 bases and J gave up 3 bases, with 9 bases separating them.

This clonotype came up many times. This chain uses TRBV2 with TRBJ2-7; D unresolved. V was clipped by 3 bases and J by 0 bases, with 6 bases between them. Germline values: CDR1 SNHLY, CDR2 FYNNEI. This CDR3 region has 13 residues. The CDR3 loop is CASSDHPSYEQYF. CDR3 nucleotides: TGTGCCAGCAGTGATCACCCCTCCTACGAGCAGTACTTC.

This clonotype was detected a few times. The chain combines TRBV15 with TRBJ2-7, with 7 nucleotides matching TRBD1. CDR1 is LNHNV, CDR2 YYDKDF, per germline (reference sequence). CDR3 length: 13 residues. Germline trimming cut 6 bases from V and 2 bases from J; bases unmatched to any gene: 4. The CDR3 sequence: CATRRQGTYEQYF. CDR3 sequence (DNA): TGTGCCACCAGGAGACAGGGCACCTACGAGCAGTACTTC.

The V call is TRBV5-1, the J call TRBJ2-2; D unclear. The CDR3 is made up of 12 amino acids. From germline, CDR1 is SGHRS and CDR2 YFSETQ. The V end was cut by 4 bases, the J end by 3 bases, with 4 bases between. CDR3 DNA sequence: TGCGCCAGCAGCGTCCACACCGGGGAGCTGTTTTTT. Translating it yields CASSVHTGELFF.

The chain links TRBV7-9 to TRBJ2-7; the D call may be TRBD1 or TRBD2 (5 bases each). The ends were cut back, 5 bases at V and 4 bases at J, with 18 bases in the middle. Germline-derived CDR1 and CDR2 are SEHNR and FQNEAQ (reference sequence). The CDR3 contains 15 residues. CDR3 DNA sequence: TGTGCCAGCAGCACCCGGGACGGATTTTCGTACGAGCAGTACTTC. It codes for CASSTRDGFSYEQYF.

This clonotype has a count of ten or more. The rearrangement joins TRBV20-1 to TRBJ2-2; the D gene could be TRBD1 or TRBD2 (5 bases each). The CDR3 is 15 amino acids. The V gene lost 0 bases and the J gene lost 5 bases, with 13 bases spanning the gap. Germline V lookup: CDR1 DFQATT, CDR2 SNEGSKA (reference sequence). The CDR3, as DNA: TGCAGTGCTAGAGATGAGGGGCGGAGAACCGGGGAGCTGTTTTTT. Protein: CSARDEGRRTGELFF.